These 14 T cell receptor beta chains were sequenced from one sample in a study of blood T cell repertoires in COVID-19. Method: immunoSEQ multiplex PCR; TCRdb's copy keeps in-frame clones and lacks some. The table has 90,000 to 150,000 clones, 88% seen once. Sequencing was carried out using peripheral blood. Receptors were obtained from a woman between 50 and 59 years old with active or convalescent COVID-19.

V is TRBV7-2 and J is TRBJ2-7; TRBD2 might be the D (5 bases). The V gene's germline CDR1 is SGHTA and CDR2 FQGNSA. CDR3 length equals 16 residues. V was clipped by 2 bases and J by 2 bases, with 16 bases between them. The CDR3 sequence is CASSLRPGGRAYEQYF. CDR3 nucleotides: TGTGCCAGCAGCTTACGTCCTGGCGGGCGCGCCTACGAGCAGTACTTC.

This chain connects TRBV28 to TRBJ2-7, with 9 bases fitting TRBD1. The germline CDR1 and CDR2 sequences are MDHEN and SYDVKM. V lost 3 bases and J lost 3; bases outside the gene matches: 6. The CDR3 is 15 residues long. This CDR3 is CASSFRTGANYEQYF. CDR3 nucleotide sequence: TGTGCCAGCAGTTTCCGGACAGGGGCTAACTACGAGCAGTACTTC.

This chain connects TRBV6-1 to TRBJ2-2; perhaps TRBD2 as D (6 bases). The ends were cut back, 1 base at V and 6 bases at J, with 6 bases in the middle. The CDR3 is made up of 13 amino acids. In germline, CDR1 is MNHNS, CDR2 SASEGT. The CDR3 DNA follows: TGTGCCAGCAGTGAAGGGGGGGCCGGGGAGCTGTTTTTT. It encodes CASSEGGAGELFF.

CDR3: CASNTGQGPYEQYF. The CDR3 DNA follows: TGTGCCAGCAACACGGGACAGGGTCCCTACGAGCAGTACTTC. This sequence joins TRBV11-2 and TRBJ2-7, with TRBD1 identical over 9 bases. The CDR3 has 14 residues. The ends lost 7 bases at V and 2 bases at J; junction bases unmatched: 6. Germline-derived CDR1 and CDR2 are SGHAT and FQNNGV.

The DNA of the CDR3 is TGTGCCAGCAGCCAAGATCGGGGAGGGGAGCAGTACTTC. Translation: CASSQDRGGEQYF. The genes are TRBV3-1 (or the pseudogene TRBV3-2) and TRBJ2-7; 7 bases are shared with TRBD2. The CDR3 is 13 residues long. CDR1 and CDR2 (germline): LGHDT, YNNKEL (reference sequence). After removal of 0 bases from V and 7 bases from J, the junction contained 3 bases not matched to a gene.

V and J are TRBV5-1 and TRBJ2-5; tentatively, D is TRBD2 (6 bases). The germline V gene encodes CDR1 SGHRS and CDR2 YFSETQ. V lost 5 bases and J lost 4, with 12 bases in between. This CDR3 is 13 amino acids long. CDR3: CASSLGSGETQYF. The CDR3, as DNA: TGCGCCAGCAGTCTCGGGAGCGGAGAGACCCAGTACTTC.

The V and J genes are TRBV7-8 and TRBJ2-1; the match to TRBD2 covers 10 bases. The CDR3 has 15 residues. Germline lookup yields CDR1 SGHVS and CDR2 FQNEAQ. J was trimmed by 3 bases and V by 4 bases; bases with no gene match: 3. The CDR3 nucleotides are TGTGCCAGCAGCTCCTGGACTAGCGGCTACAATGAGCAGTTCTTC. As protein: CASSSWTSGYNEQFF.

The rearrangement joins TRBV21-1 to TRBJ2-1; the table's TRBD1 call for D was not verified on the DNA. TRBV21-1 is a pseudogene locus. This CDR3 comprises 15 residues. The CDR3 loop reads CASSKVPQDYNEQFF. The CDR3 nucleotides are TGTGCCAGCAGCAAAGTCCCACAAGACTACAATGAGCAGTTCTTC.

This sequence joins TRBV2 and TRBJ2-7; D gene uncertain. From germline, CDR1 is SNHLY and CDR2 FYNNEI. This CDR3 is built from 12 residues. V lost 4 bases, J lost 3 bases, and 7 bases lay in between. The chain's CDR3 is CASSAAGYEQYF. The CDR3 bases are TGTGCCAGCAGTGCCGCCGGCTACGAGCAGTACTTC.

The chain has TRBV10-3 and TRBJ2-2, with 8 positions matching TRBD2. Looked up from germline, CDR1 is ENHRY and CDR2 is SYGVKD. The ends lost 11 bases at V and 1 base at J; junction bases unmatched: 9. The CDR3 is 15 residues long. The CDR3 DNA is TGTGCCGCTTCCCCGGGACTAGAGAACACCGGGGAGCTGTTTTTT. Translating gives CAASPGLENTGELFF.

The V call is TRBV16, the J call TRBJ1-1; D ambiguous. V was trimmed by 0 bases and J by 7 bases, leaving 12 bases between them. The CDR3 spans 14 residues. From germline, CDR1 is KGHSY and CDR2 FQNENV. Here the CDR3 reads CASSQSEAGGEAFF. CDR3 in DNA: TGTGCCAGCAGCCAATCGGAGGCTGGCGGTGAAGCTTTCTTT.

V gene TRBV4-1 combines with J gene TRBJ2-1; TRBD1 is a possible D gene (6 bases). The CDR3 loop spans 15 amino acids. The germline V gene encodes CDR1 MGHRA and CDR2 YSYEKL. V lost 6 bases, J lost 0 bases, and 12 bases lay in between. CDR3 loop: CASSLGQSSYNEQFF. In DNA, the CDR3 is TGCGCCAGCAGTCTTGGACAGAGCTCCTACAATGAGCAGTTCTTC.

V is TRBV28 and J is TRBJ2-7, with 7 bases aligning to TRBD2. The germline gives CDR1 MDHEN, CDR2 SYDVKM. The ends lost 6 bases at V and 2 bases at J; junction bases unmatched: 7. There are 14 residues in the CDR3. The CDR3 nucleotides are TGTGCCAGCAGCGGATGGGGAGGGCCCTACGAGCAGTACTTC. Translating it yields CASSGWGGPYEQYF.

V is TRBV29-1 and J is TRBJ2-3; D might be TRBD2 (5 bases). Germline V gives CDR1 SQVTM, CDR2 ANQGSEA. The CDR3 length is 15 residues. Trimming pared 1 base from V and 6 bases from J, leaving 17 bases between. This chain's CDR3 is CSVEAGTSGKDTQYF. The CDR3 nucleotides are TGCAGCGTTGAAGCGGGTACGTCGGGGAAGGATACGCAGTATTTT.